The following is a T cell receptor beta chain sequence with its context. The authors drew around 9.3 milliliters of peripheral blood from each donor. V lost 8 bases, J lost 1 base, and 14 bases lay in between. The CDR3 covers 14 residues. The V gene's germline CDR1 is MNHNY and CDR2 SVGAGI (reference sequence). The sample comes from a study of blood T cells in healthy people across ages. As for the study in general: The template switching approach captured approximately one barcoded beta molecule for every two T cells.

Primers used in a second PCR of roughly 7 to 12 cycles were a sample-barcoded 5' primer and a J-beta primer mix. A single record per CDR3 protein comes from TCRdb applying MiXCR to the 5' RACE reads. The repertoire holds about 680,000 distinct CDR3 sequences, with about half as singletons. This receptor was obtained from a woman aged 60-70 years in good health. The chain links TRBV6-6 to TRBJ1-1; D not certain. Sequencing used blood. The CDR3: CASQKSGPNTEAFF. For the CDR3, the DNA is TGTGCCAGCCAGAAAAGTGGTCCGAACACTGAAGCTTTCTTT.